This T cell receptor beta chain originates from a study of T cells after yellow fever vaccination. Via MiXCR, TCRdb re-called the 5' RACE reads, giving one row per CDR3 protein. The sample records about 160,000 distinct CDR3 sequences, approximately 6.8% being singletons. The study's findings and limits: Subsequent booster samples again held most clones from primary vaccination (just under 98% CD4, roughly 88% CD8).

At least ten counts were recorded for this clonotype. Its target is unknown. The source is a man aged 18 to 30 who received the YFV17D yellow fever vaccine. Source: CD4+ T cells sorted from PBMCs, taken 5 to 6 days after the first yellow fever vaccination.

Written as DNA, the CDR3 is TGTGCCAGCAGCTGGGGCTACGAGCAGTACTTC. Translated, it gives CASSWGYEQYF. The chain carries TRBV5-6 and TRBJ2-7; D unresolved. Trimming cost V 3 bases and J 3 bases, with 4 bases left between them. The CDR3 consists of 11 residues. CDR1 and CDR2 (germline): SGHDT, YYEEEE.